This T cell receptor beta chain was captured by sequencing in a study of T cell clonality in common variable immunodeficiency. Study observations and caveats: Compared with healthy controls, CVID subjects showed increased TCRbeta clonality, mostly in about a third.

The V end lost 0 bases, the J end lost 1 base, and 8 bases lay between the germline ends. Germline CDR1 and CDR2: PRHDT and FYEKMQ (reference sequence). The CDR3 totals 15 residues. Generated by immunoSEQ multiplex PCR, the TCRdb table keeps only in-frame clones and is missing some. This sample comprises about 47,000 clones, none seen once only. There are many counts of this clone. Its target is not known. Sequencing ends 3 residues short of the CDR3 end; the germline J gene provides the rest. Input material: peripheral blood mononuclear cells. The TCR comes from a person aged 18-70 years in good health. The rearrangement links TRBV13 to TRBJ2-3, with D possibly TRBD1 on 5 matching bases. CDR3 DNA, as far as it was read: TGTGCCAGCAGCTTAGGGGGGCTTGGCACAGATACG. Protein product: CASSLGGLGTDT. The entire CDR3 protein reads CASSLGGLGTDTQYF.